This T cell receptor beta chain is drawn from a study of cytomegalovirus exposure and HLA in healthy donors. TCRdb keeps only in-frame clones here, not all; method: immunoSEQ multiplex PCR. The data show some 140,000 clones, roughly 84% seen once. From germline, CDR1 is SGDLS and CDR2 YYNGEE. CDR3 length equals 16 residues. The ends lost 4 bases at V and 5 bases at J; junction bases unmatched: 7. In this sample, this clone turned up once. Sequencing was performed on PBMCs. This TCR was sampled from a human donor in good health. V is TRBV9 and J is TRBJ1-6, with 9 positions matching TRBD1. CDR3 amino acids: CASSRLQGADNSPLHF. DNA for the CDR3: TGTGCCAGCAGCAGACTACAGGGGGCGGATAATTCACCCCTCCACTTT.